A single sample is the source of the 13 T cell receptor beta chains below, sequenced in a study of blood T cell repertoires in COVID-19. The method was immunoSEQ multiplex PCR; TCRdb's version includes in-frame clones alone and lacks a portion of them. This table holds some 55,000 clones, 75% to 80% found once. The sequenced material came from peripheral blood. These receptors were collected from a man aged 65 to 79 with active or convalescent COVID-19.

This clone has only a few counts. The V gene is TRBV5-1, the J gene TRBJ1-4; D is ambiguous. Germline CDR1 SGHRS, CDR2 YFSETQ. V lost 0 bases and J 4 bases, leaving 10 bases between the germline ends. This CDR3 spans 15 amino acids. As DNA, the CDR3 is TGCGCCAGCAGCTTGGGTAGAGTTGATAATGAAAAACTGTTTTTT. Protein product: CASSLGRVDNEKLFF. Drawing the rest from reference TRBV5-1 and TRBJ1-4, the complete variable domain is KAGVTQTPRYLIKTRGQQVTLSCSPISGHRSVSWYQQTPGQGLQFLFEYFSETQRNKGNFPGRFSGRQFSNSRSEMNVSTLELGDSALYLCASSLGRVDNEKLFFGSGTQLSVL.

The chain combines TRBV7-2 with TRBJ1-2, with TRBD1 identical over 7 bases. The CDR3 totals 15 residues. V shed 5 bases and J 5 bases; nucleotides not matched to a gene: 11. Germline CDR1 SGHTA, CDR2 FQGNSA. CDR3 region: CASSPAGTEPYGYTF. CDR3 bases: TGTGCCAGCAGCCCGGCCGGGACAGAGCCTTATGGCTACACCTTC.

V and J are TRBV6-2 or TRBV6-3 and TRBJ1-1, with D possibly matching TRBD1 (5 bases). The CDR3 is 13 amino acids. Trimming removed 2 bases from V and 5 bases from J, with 9 bases in between. The germline V gene encodes CDR1 MNHEY and CDR2 SVGEGT. CDR3 sequence (DNA): TGTGCCAGCAGTTACGGGGGAGGGACTGAAGCTTTCTTT. Translating it yields CASSYGGGTEAFF.

This clone was detected only once. V gene TRBV12-5 combines with J gene TRBJ2-3; D is uncertain. Deletions cut 3 bases from V and 6 bases from J, with 22 bases between. Per germline, CDR1 LGHNT and CDR2 FRNRAP. The CDR3 runs 17 residues. This CDR3 reads CASGFPRLGSYPDTQYF. The CDR3 DNA sequence: TGTGCTAGTGGTTTCCCCCGGCTAGGAAGTTATCCCGATACGCAGTATTTT.

The sample holds a few counts of this clone. The CDR3 reads CASSLGELGASWWYGYTF. The CDR3 DNA sequence: TGTGCCAGCAGCTTGGGTGAACTGGGGGCGTCTTGGTGGTATGGCTACACCTTC. The rearrangement links TRBV5-5 to TRBJ1-2, with a weak D call TRBD1 (6 bases). CDR3 length equals 18 residues. Germline assignment: CDR1 SGHKS and CDR2 YYEKEE (reference sequence). V shed 0 bases and J shed 5 bases, with 23 bases lying between them.

The genes are TRBV28 and TRBJ2-1; D uncertain. This CDR3 has 15 residues. Germline CDR1 is MDHEN and CDR2 is SYDVKM. The V end lost 3 bases, the J end lost 4 bases, and 13 bases lay between the germline ends. The CDR3, as DNA: TGTGCCAGCAGTTTCCTAGAAAGACTTTACAATGAGCAGTTCTTC. Translating gives CASSFLERLYNEQFF.

This chain links TRBV3-1 (or the pseudogene TRBV3-2) with TRBJ2-7, with 12 nucleotides matching TRBD2. J lost 9 bases, V lost 0 bases, and 3 bases had no gene match. This CDR3 has 14 amino acids. The germline V gene has CDR1 LGHDT and CDR2 YNNKEL (reference sequence). The CDR3 reads CASSQDTSGRRQYF. The CDR3 bases are TGTGCCAGCAGCCAAGATACTAGCGGGAGGCGGCAGTACTTC.

The CDR3 region has the DNA TGTGCCAGCAGCTCCCAGGGTCCGGGCACTGAAGCTTTCTTT. It encodes CASSSQGPGTEAFF. The V gene is TRBV7-3, the J gene TRBJ1-1; TRBD1 might be the D (5 bases). The V end lost 4 bases, the J end lost 4 bases, and 13 bases lay between the germline ends. Germline V lookup: CDR1 SGHTA, CDR2 FQGTGA. The CDR3 sequence is 14 residues long.

The CDR3 region has the DNA TGTGCCAGCAGCTCCAGACTAGCGGGAGGGCGGAATGAGCAGTTCTTC. Translating gives CASSSRLAGGRNEQFF. The chain joins TRBV7-9 to TRBJ2-1, with 14 bases aligning to TRBD2. CDR1 and CDR2 (germline): SEHNR, FQNEAQ (reference sequence). There are 16 residues in the CDR3. J was trimmed by 7 bases and V by 4 bases; bases with no gene match: 6.

The chain employs TRBV7-2 and TRBJ2-6, with D maybe TRBD2 (6 bases). V was pared by 5 bases and J by 1 base, with 9 bases between. Germline V gives CDR1 SGHTA, CDR2 FQGNSA. This CDR3 comprises 15 residues. The CDR3 DNA reads TGTGCCAGCAGCCCTGGGGGGTCTGGGGCCAACGTCCTGACTTTC. It codes for CASSPGGSGANVLTF.

The V call is TRBV24-1, the J call TRBJ1-2; weak D call: TRBD1 (6 bases). The V gene's germline CDR1 is KGHDR and CDR2 SFDVKD. The V and J ends lost 0 bases and 8 bases respectively, with 6 bases between them. This CDR3 has 12 residues. CDR3 bases: TGTGCCACCAGTGATTTGACAGGGGGCTACACCTTC. This codes for CATSDLTGGYTF.

A word on this clone: The junction does not match germline at one end; this may be a read error. The chain couples TRBV7-3 to TRBJ2-1, with D unresolved. Germline V gene lookup returns CDR1 SGHTA and CDR2 FQGTGA. The length of the CDR3 is 14 residues. CDR3 loop: CASSLIASYSEQFF. The CDR3 nucleotides read TGTGCCAGCAGCTTAATCGCCAGTTACAGTGAGCAGTTCTTC.

V is TRBV29-1 and J is TRBJ2-2; D might be TRBD1 (6 bases). The CDR3 length is 14 residues. Trimming took off 7 bases at V and 1 base at J, with 13 bases between the two ends. Germline CDR1 is SQVTM and CDR2 is ANQGSEA. CDR3 in amino acids: CSGIRDKNTGELFF. CDR3 coding DNA: TGCAGCGGTATCCGGGACAAGAACACCGGGGAGCTGTTTTTT.